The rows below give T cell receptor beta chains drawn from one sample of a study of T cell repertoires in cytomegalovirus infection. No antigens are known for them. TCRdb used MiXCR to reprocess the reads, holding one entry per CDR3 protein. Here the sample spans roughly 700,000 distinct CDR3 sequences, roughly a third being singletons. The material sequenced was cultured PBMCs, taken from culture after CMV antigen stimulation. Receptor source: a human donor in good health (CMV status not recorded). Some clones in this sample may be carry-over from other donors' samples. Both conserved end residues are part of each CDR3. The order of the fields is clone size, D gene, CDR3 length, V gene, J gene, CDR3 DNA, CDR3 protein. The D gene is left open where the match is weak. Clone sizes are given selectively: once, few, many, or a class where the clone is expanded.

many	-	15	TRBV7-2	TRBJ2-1	TGTGCCAGCACCCTTTGGTCTAGTGGCCTCAATGAGCAGTTCTTC	CASTLWSSGLNEQFF
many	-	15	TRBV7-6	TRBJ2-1	TGTGCCAGCAGCTTTGCGGCCCAATCCTACAATGAGCAGTTCTTC	CASSFAAQSYNEQFF
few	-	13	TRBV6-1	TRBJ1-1	TGTGCCAGCAGTGAAAGGGGGGGCGATACAGCTTTCTTT	CASSERGGDTAFF
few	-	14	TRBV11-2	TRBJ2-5	TGTGCCAGCAGCCCCTTTGGAGGACAAGAGACCCAGTACTTC	CASSPFGGQETQYF
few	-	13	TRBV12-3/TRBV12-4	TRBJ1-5	TGTGCCAGCAGGCCCGGGAGGACTCAGCCCCAGCATTTT	CASRPGRTQPQHF
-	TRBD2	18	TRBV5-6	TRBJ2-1	TGTGCCAGCAGCTTGCCGGGGACTAGCGGGAGCTCCTACAATGAGCAGTTCTTC	CASSLPGTSGSSYNEQFF
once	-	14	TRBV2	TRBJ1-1	TGTGCCAGCAAGGGGAGAGGGCCGAACACTGAAGCTTTCTTT	CASKGRGPNTEAFF
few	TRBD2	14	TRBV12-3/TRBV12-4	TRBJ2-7	TGTGCCAGCAGTTTGGGTCTAGGGAGGGGTGAGCAGTACTTC	CASSLGLGRGEQYF
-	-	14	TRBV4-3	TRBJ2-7	TGCGCCAGCAGCCAAGCCCTAGCAGGGGACGAGCAGTACTTC	CASSQALAGDEQYF
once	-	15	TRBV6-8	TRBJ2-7	TGTGCCAGCAGTTACTCCACAGAGAGCTCCTACGAGCAGTACTTC	CASSYSTESSYEQYF
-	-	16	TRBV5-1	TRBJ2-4	TGCGCCAGCAGCTTGGGGGGCACCCTAGCCAAAAACATTCAGTACTTC	CASSLGGTLAKNIQYF
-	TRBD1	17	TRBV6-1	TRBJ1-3	TGTGCCAGCAGTAGAGGACAGGGTTTACTAGCTGGAAACACCATATATTTT	CASSRGQGLLAGNTIYF
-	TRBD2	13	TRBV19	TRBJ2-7	TGTGCCAGTAGTATAGCGGGAGGTTTTGAGCAGTACTTC	CASSIAGGFEQYF
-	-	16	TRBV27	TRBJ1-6	TGTGCCAGCAGCCCCCCGCCAGCTTGGCGTAATTCACCCCTCCACTTT	CASSPPPAWRNSPLHF
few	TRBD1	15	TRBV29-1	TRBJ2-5	TGCAGCGTCACCATGGGACAGGGAAGGCAAGAGACCCAGTACTTC	CSVTMGQGRQETQYF
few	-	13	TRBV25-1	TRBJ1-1	TGTGCCAGCAGTGGGGGCAGCAGCTTGGGGGCTTTCTTT	CASSGGSSLGAFF
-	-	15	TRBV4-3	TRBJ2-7	TGCGCCAGCAGCCAAGGAGGAGGGTGGTACTACGAGCAGTACTTC	CASSQGGGWYYEQYF
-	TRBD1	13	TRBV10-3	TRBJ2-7	TGTGCCACCACACCGGGACAGGGGTTCGAGCAGTACTTC	CATTPGQGFEQYF
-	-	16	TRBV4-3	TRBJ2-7	TGCGCCAGCAGCCAAGATTCCCCGGGTCGCTCCTACGAGCAGTACTTC	CASSQDSPGRSYEQYF
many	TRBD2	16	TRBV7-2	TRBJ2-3	TGTGCCAGCAGCGGACTAGCGGGGGGGCGGGAAGATACGCAGTATTTT	CASSGLAGGREDTQYF
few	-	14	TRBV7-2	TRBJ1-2	TGTGCCAGCAGCAACCGGACGGGAAACTATGGCTACACCTTC	CASSNRTGNYGYTF
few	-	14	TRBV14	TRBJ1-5	TGTGCCAGCAGCCAAGTGAAGAGGGATCAGCCCCAGCATTTT	CASSQVKRDQPQHF
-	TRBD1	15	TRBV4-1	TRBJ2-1	TGCGCCAGCAGCCTGGGGACAGGGCGCTACAATGAGCAGTTCTTC	CASSLGTGRYNEQFF
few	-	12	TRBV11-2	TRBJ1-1	TGTGCCAGCAGCGCAGACTACTCTCGGGCTTTCTTT	CASSADYSRAFF
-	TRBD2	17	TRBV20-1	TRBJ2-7	TGCAGTGCTAGAGATCGCAGGGTGGGGACTAGCGACTACGAGCAGTACTTC	CSARDRRVGTSDYEQYF
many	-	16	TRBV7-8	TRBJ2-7	TGTGCCAGCAGCCTCCCCCCCGGGACTTCACCTGCCGAGCAGTACTTC	CASSLPPGTSPAEQYF